This T cell receptor (beta chain) appears in the sequencing data of a study of blood T cell repertoires in COVID-19. Across the study: From the United States, Italy and Spain came samples of acute and convalescent COVID-19. From T cells, B-cell-depleted T cells, or PBMCs came the material, which was cDNA or gDNA.

CDR1 and CDR2 (germline): SGHTA, FQGNSA. Trimming took 2 bases from V and 4 from J; bases not matched to a gene: 3. The CDR3 spans 14 residues. In the source study's methods: Estimates of nucleated cell counts were drawn from the amplification of reference gene primers. Here immunoSEQ multiplex PCR was the method, and the copy in TCRdb shows in-frame clones only, minus some. V and J calls and clone size follow that table, whereas D and trimming were derived from the DNA. The sample includes roughly 40,000 clones, around 77% of them seen just once. The J gene is TRBJ2-3, the V gene TRBV7-2; 7 nucleotides align to TRBD2. The sequencing sample was made of peripheral blood. This TCR was recovered from an elderly woman with acute or convalescent COVID-19. The CDR3 coding sequence is TGTGCCAGCAGCTTAAGTAGCGGGTCAGATACGCAGTATTTT. Translation: CASSLSSGSDTQYF.